Listed below are T cell receptor beta chains from one sample, sequenced in a study of blood T cell repertoires in COVID-19. Clones were read by immunoSEQ multiplex PCR, and TCRdb kept only the in-frame ones, dropping some. The sample contains 96,000 or so clones, around nine tenths of which appear only once. Sequencing input: peripheral blood. These receptors all come from an elderly woman with acute or convalescent COVID-19. CDR3s include the opening cysteine and the closing phenylalanine or tryptophan. Each record gives: V gene, D gene, J gene, clone size, CDR3 protein, CDR3 DNA. D genes are given only for firm matches. Where a row states a size, it is once, few, many or the class of an expanded clone; other rows omit it.

v_call: TRBV5-8
d_call: -
j_call: TRBJ1-1
clone_size: -
cdr3_aa: CASPEGWNTEAFF
cdr3_nt: TGTGCCTCGCCGGAGGGATGGAACACTGAAGCTTTCTTT

v_call: TRBV27
d_call: TRBD2
j_call: TRBJ2-5
clone_size: -
cdr3_aa: CASSGRLAGQETQYF
cdr3_nt: TGTGCCAGCAGTGGGAGACTAGCGGGGCAAGAGACCCAGTACTTC

v_call: TRBV4-1
d_call: TRBD2
j_call: TRBJ2-3
clone_size: -
cdr3_aa: CASSRGGGSSGSSTDTQYF
cdr3_nt: TGCGCCAGCAGCCGAGGCGGGGGATCCAGCGGGAGCAGCACAGATACGCAGTATTTT

v_call: TRBV6-5
d_call: -
j_call: TRBJ1-1
clone_size: -
cdr3_aa: CASSRGYTEAFF
cdr3_nt: TGTGCCAGCAGCCGGGGTTACACTGAAGCTTTCTTT

v_call: TRBV19
d_call: -
j_call: TRBJ1-2
clone_size: -
cdr3_aa: CASSQTHYDYGYTF
cdr3_nt: TGTGCCAGTTCTCAGACTCATTACGACTATGGCTACACCTTC

v_call: TRBV7-3
d_call: -
j_call: TRBJ2-1
clone_size: -
cdr3_aa: CASSFAGGGAGNEQFF
cdr3_nt: TGTGCCAGCAGCTTCGCAGGAGGGGGGGCTGGTAATGAGCAGTTCTTC

v_call: TRBV5-8
d_call: TRBD1
j_call: TRBJ2-6
clone_size: -
cdr3_aa: CASSLIGTEGGANVLTF
cdr3_nt: TGTGCCAGCAGCCTAATCGGGACAGAAGGAGGGGCCAACGTCCTGACTTTC

v_call: TRBV6-5
d_call: TRBD2
j_call: TRBJ2-1
clone_size: -
cdr3_aa: CASSYRASGSNEQFF
cdr3_nt: TGTGCCAGCAGTTACAGGGCTAGCGGGAGTAATGAGCAGTTCTTC

v_call: TRBV30
d_call: -
j_call: TRBJ1-5
clone_size: -
cdr3_aa: CAWSVRGGGNQPQHF
cdr3_nt: TGTGCCTGGAGTGTACGAGGGGGAGGCAATCAGCCCCAGCATTTT

v_call: TRBV21-1
d_call: -
j_call: TRBJ2-7
clone_size: -
cdr3_aa: CASSKLPRQGDTYEQYF
cdr3_nt: TGTGCCAGCAGCAAACTTCCTCGGCAGGGGGACACCTACGAGCAGTACTTC

v_call: TRBV19
d_call: -
j_call: TRBJ1-5
clone_size: few
cdr3_aa: CASSIFPFGDSNQPQHF
cdr3_nt: TGTGCCAGTAGTATATTTCCTTTCGGGGATAGCAATCAGCCCCAGCATTTT

v_call: TRBV27
d_call: TRBD2
j_call: TRBJ2-3
clone_size: -
cdr3_aa: CASSTRFSGRGTDTQYF
cdr3_nt: TGTGCCAGCAGTACCCGCTTCAGCGGGAGGGGGACAGATACGCAGTATTTT

v_call: TRBV18
d_call: -
j_call: TRBJ1-2
clone_size: -
cdr3_aa: CASSPLGEHYGYTF
cdr3_nt: TGTGCCAGCTCACCACTAGGAGAACACTATGGCTACACCTTC

v_call: TRBV5-1
d_call: TRBD1
j_call: TRBJ2-2
clone_size: -
cdr3_aa: CASSPTGGWTGELFF
cdr3_nt: TGCGCCAGCAGCCCGACAGGGGGTTGGACCGGGGAGCTGTTTTTT

v_call: TRBV19
d_call: TRBD1
j_call: TRBJ1-5
clone_size: -
cdr3_aa: CASSTDRGSGSNQPQHF
cdr3_nt: TGTGCCAGTAGTACGGACAGGGGAAGCGGGAGCAATCAGCCCCAGCATTTT

v_call: TRBV9
d_call: TRBD2
j_call: TRBJ2-3
clone_size: -
cdr3_aa: CASSVVWWTSGGPSDTQYF
cdr3_nt: TGTGCCAGCAGCGTAGTTTGGTGGACTAGCGGGGGGCCCTCGGATACGCAGTATTTT

v_call: TRBV7-8
d_call: TRBD2
j_call: TRBJ2-7
clone_size: -
cdr3_aa: CASSPTLGLAPHEQYF
cdr3_nt: TGTGCCAGCAGCCCTACGCTGGGACTAGCCCCCCACGAGCAGTACTTC

v_call: TRBV18
d_call: -
j_call: TRBJ1-1
clone_size: -
cdr3_aa: CASSPPNSDEAFF
cdr3_nt: TGTGCCAGCTCACCACCCAACAGTGATGAAGCTTTCTTT

v_call: TRBV5-1
d_call: -
j_call: TRBJ1-1
clone_size: -
cdr3_aa: CASTPHGRSTEAFF
cdr3_nt: TGCGCCAGCACCCCCCACGGGAGGAGCACTGAAGCTTTCTTT

v_call: TRBV5-6
d_call: -
j_call: TRBJ2-7
clone_size: -
cdr3_aa: CASSRHPYEQYF
cdr3_nt: TGTGCCAGCAGCCGACACCCTTACGAGCAGTACTTC

v_call: TRBV2
d_call: -
j_call: TRBJ1-1
clone_size: -
cdr3_aa: CASTQGFITEAFF
cdr3_nt: TGTGCCAGCACGCAGGGGTTTATCACTGAAGCTTTCTTT

v_call: TRBV5-1
d_call: -
j_call: TRBJ2-3
clone_size: few
cdr3_aa: CASSSGGFADTQYF
cdr3_nt: TGCGCCAGCAGCTCGGGGGGCTTCGCAGATACGCAGTATTTT

v_call: TRBV19
d_call: -
j_call: TRBJ1-2
clone_size: -
cdr3_aa: CASDDGTRGYGYTF
cdr3_nt: TGTGCCTCAGACGACGGGACACGAGGTTATGGCTACACCTTC

v_call: TRBV6-5
d_call: TRBD1
j_call: TRBJ2-7
clone_size: -
cdr3_aa: CASRMGQVSYEQYF
cdr3_nt: TGTGCCAGCAGAATGGGACAGGTATCCTACGAGCAGTACTTC

v_call: TRBV19
d_call: TRBD1
j_call: TRBJ2-1
clone_size: -
cdr3_aa: CASRTTGDNYNEQFF
cdr3_nt: TGTGCCAGTAGAACGACAGGGGACAATTACAATGAGCAGTTCTTC

v_call: TRBV29-1
d_call: TRBD1
j_call: TRBJ1-1
clone_size: -
cdr3_aa: CSVGDRGLREAFF
cdr3_nt: TGCAGCGTTGGGGACAGGGGGTTGAGGGAAGCTTTCTTT

v_call: TRBV6-5
d_call: TRBD1
j_call: TRBJ2-7
clone_size: -
cdr3_aa: CASGIQGTGYEQYF
cdr3_nt: TGTGCCAGCGGAATACAGGGGACGGGATACGAGCAGTACTTC

v_call: TRBV7-2
d_call: TRBD1
j_call: TRBJ2-7
clone_size: -
cdr3_aa: CASSWDRGGYYEQYF
cdr3_nt: TGTGCCAGCAGCTGGGACAGGGGGGGATACTACGAGCAGTACTTC

v_call: TRBV3-1/TRBV3-2
d_call: -
j_call: TRBJ1-1
clone_size: -
cdr3_aa: CASSQAGVNTEAFF
cdr3_nt: TGTGCCAGCAGCCAAGCAGGGGTGAACACTGAAGCTTTCTTT

v_call: TRBV4-1
d_call: TRBD1
j_call: TRBJ2-1
clone_size: -
cdr3_aa: CASSQTGDNEQFF
cdr3_nt: TGCGCCAGCAGCCAGACAGGGGACAATGAGCAGTTCTTC

v_call: TRBV6-5
d_call: TRBD2
j_call: TRBJ2-7
clone_size: -
cdr3_aa: CASSLGLAGPYEQYF
cdr3_nt: TGTGCCAGCAGTCTTGGACTAGCGGGTCCCTACGAGCAGTACTTC

v_call: TRBV7-9
d_call: -
j_call: TRBJ2-1
clone_size: -
cdr3_aa: CASSSTHSESYNEQFF
cdr3_nt: TGTGCCAGCAGCTCCACACATAGCGAGTCCTACAATGAGCAGTTCTTC

v_call: TRBV3-1/TRBV3-2
d_call: TRBD1
j_call: TRBJ2-3
clone_size: -
cdr3_aa: CASSRRQGMIDTQYF
cdr3_nt: TGTGCCAGCAGTCGTAGACAGGGTATGATAGATACGCAGTATTTT

v_call: TRBV19
d_call: TRBD1
j_call: TRBJ2-2
clone_size: -
cdr3_aa: CASSIPGQGDTGELFF
cdr3_nt: TGTGCCAGTAGTATACCGGGACAGGGGGACACCGGGGAGCTGTTTTTT

v_call: TRBV15
d_call: -
j_call: TRBJ1-1
clone_size: -
cdr3_aa: CATSESYRENTEAFF
cdr3_nt: TGTGCCACCAGCGAGTCGTACAGGGAGAACACTGAAGCTTTCTTT

v_call: TRBV6-5
d_call: -
j_call: TRBJ1-2
clone_size: few
cdr3_aa: CASQGRARGHGYTF
cdr3_nt: TGTGCCAGCCAGGGTAGGGCCAGGGGCCATGGCTACACCTTC

v_call: TRBV6-1
d_call: -
j_call: TRBJ1-5
clone_size: once
cdr3_aa: CASSESWSPNQPQHF
cdr3_nt: TGTGCCAGCAGTGAAAGTTGGAGTCCCAATCAGCCCCAGCATTTT

v_call: TRBV4-2
d_call: TRBD1
j_call: TRBJ2-7
clone_size: -
cdr3_aa: CASSRTGTGAYEQYF
cdr3_nt: TGTGCCAGCAGCCGCACCGGGACAGGGGCCTACGAGCAGTACTTC

v_call: TRBV9
d_call: TRBD1
j_call: TRBJ1-2
clone_size: -
cdr3_aa: CASSVGGQGAIYGYTF
cdr3_nt: TGTGCCAGCAGCGTAGGGGGACAGGGGGCTATCTATGGCTACACCTTC

v_call: TRBV18
d_call: -
j_call: TRBJ1-1
clone_size: -
cdr3_aa: CASSPLGAENTEAFF
cdr3_nt: TGTGCCAGCTCACCACTTGGGGCCGAGAACACTGAAGCTTTCTTT

v_call: TRBV9
d_call: TRBD1
j_call: TRBJ2-7
clone_size: -
cdr3_aa: CASSLGRTGSHGGQYF
cdr3_nt: TGTGCCAGCAGCCTGGGTAGGACAGGGTCCCACGGCGGGCAGTACTTC